The text below deals with one T cell receptor beta chain. Sequenced by immunoSEQ multiplex PCR; TCRdb stores in-frame clones only, minus some. The table shows under 600,000 clones, with around 97% occurring only once. The trim removed 3 bases at V and 7 bases at J, leaving 17 bases unmatched. This CDR3 has 18 residues. The germline V gene encodes CDR1 SGHRS and CDR2 YFSETQ. CD4+ cell separation produced CD45RA+ naive and CD45RA-negative memory subsets. The data were obtained in a study of shared clonotypes between healthy human individuals. The overall study: CD4 naive cells filled three plates per donor, CD4 memory three, CD8 naive two and CD8 memory one.

This chain connects TRBV5-1 to TRBJ2-1, with 9 bases fitting TRBD2. The receptor's source is a woman aged 25 to 39 in good health. Sequencing was performed on naive CD4+ T cells sorted from blood. Subset noted: CD45RA+ positively selected. The CDR3 is CASSSRRWREGLVNEQFF. CDR3 in DNA: TGCGCCAGCAGCTCCCGGAGGTGGCGGGAGGGCCTTGTGAATGAGCAGTTCTTC. Full variable domain (outside the CDR3, taken from reference TRBV5-1 and TRBJ2-1): KAGVTQTPRYLIKTRGQQVTLSCSPISGHRSVSWYQQTPGQGLQFLFEYFSETQRNKGNFPGRFSGRQFSNSRSEMNVSTLELGDSALYLCASSSRRWREGLVNEQFFGPGTRLTVL.